These T cell receptor beta chains were read from a single sample in a study of shared clonotypes between healthy human individuals. Repertoires were generated with immunoSEQ multiplex PCR, while TCRdb's copy carries only in-frame clones and drops some. The table lists 950,000 to 1,100,000 clones, about three quarters of them singletons. Material: memory CD4+ T cells sorted from blood. The receptors shown here come from a man aged 18 to 29 in good health. Each CDR3 is given with its conserved first and last residue. A D gene is named only where the DNA matches it firmly. Where a row states a size, it is once, few, many or the class of an expanded clone; other rows omit it.

J gene	clone size	D gene	V gene	CDR3 DNA	CDR3 protein
TRBJ1-1	.	.	TRBV4-1	TGCGCCAGCAGCCAATTACGGAGCACCAACACTGAAGCTTTCTTT	CASSQLRSTNTEAFF
TRBJ1-2	.	.	TRBV11-2	TGTGCCAGCAGCTTTGAGGGGATCTATGGCTACACCTTC	CASSFEGIYGYTF
TRBJ1-6	.	.	TRBV28	TGTGCCAGCAGGTCAGGCCACGGAGGGCCAAATTCACCCCTCCACTTT	CASRSGHGGPNSPLHF
TRBJ2-3	.	TRBD2	TRBV19	TGTGCCAGTAGTCGGACTAGCGGTACCACAGATACGCAGTATTTT	CASSRTSGTTDTQYF
TRBJ2-7	.	.	TRBV29-1	TGCAGCGTTGCTGCCAGCTCGGTTTTTTTCTCCTACGAGCAGTACTTC	CSVAASSVFFSYEQYF
TRBJ2-5	few	TRBD2	TRBV10-2	TGCGCCAGCAAATTGACTAGCGGGGCCGGAGAGACCCAGTACTTC	CASKLTSGAGETQYF
TRBJ2-5	.	.	TRBV9	TGTGCCAGCAGCGTTAACCCGGGAAAGTGGGAGACCCAGTACTTC	CASSVNPGKWETQYF
TRBJ2-3	.	TRBD2	TRBV9	TGTGCCAGCAGCCCCCAGGACAGGACAGCGGGAGGTACGCAGTATTTT	CASSPQDRTAGGTQYF
TRBJ2-6	.	.	TRBV4-1	TGCGCCAGCAGCCAAGGTCGGGCAGGGTCCGGGGCCAACGTCCTGACTTTC	CASSQGRAGSGANVLTF
TRBJ2-3	.	TRBD2	TRBV10-1	TGCGCCAGCAGTGCGGCGGGAGGCACAGATACGCAGTATTTT	CASSAAGGTDTQYF